A single sample gave rise to the 23 T cell receptor beta chains below, sequenced in a study of chemoradiotherapy in HPV16-positive cancers. TCRdb's copy holds only in-frame clones and misses some; the assay was immunoSEQ multiplex PCR. The profile covers about 32,000 clones, with 88% appearing a single time and around 4.8% taken by the ten largest. The starting material was blood, obtained from a patient who underwent chemoradiotherapy. Every receptor here comes from a human donor with HPV-associated anogenital cancer.

This chain joins TRBV19 and TRBJ1-2, with 7 positions matching TRBD1. Germline trimming cut 0 bases from V and 4 bases from J; bases unmatched to any gene: 8. The CDR3 extends over 16 amino acids. Germline CDR1 is LNHDA and CDR2 is SQIVND (reference sequence). CDR3 bases: TGTGCCAGTAGTATAGATCGACAGGGCGCTGGCTATGGCTACACCTTC. This sequence encodes CASSIDRQGAGYGYTF. The full variable domain, with the rest looked up from reference TRBV19 and TRBJ1-2, is DGGITQSPKYLFRKEGQNVTLSCEQNLNHDAMYWYRQDPGQGLRLIYYSQIVNDFQKGDIAEGYSVSREKKESFPLTVTSAQKNPTAFYLCASSIDRQGAGYGYTFGSGTRLTVV.

The chain combines TRBV14 with TRBJ2-3; 9 nucleotides align to TRBD2. J gave up 0 bases and V 7 bases, and 14 bases lay outside the gene matches. Germline assignment: CDR1 SGHDN and CDR2 FVKESK. CDR3 length: 18 amino acids. This chain's CDR3 is CASNDRGAGGASTDTQYF. The CDR3 DNA follows: TGTGCCAGCAACGATCGAGGAGCGGGAGGTGCTAGCACAGATACGCAGTATTTT.

The rearrangement links TRBV7-9 to TRBJ2-1; D ambiguous. Germline V gene sequence: CDR1 SEHNR, CDR2 FQNEAQ (reference sequence). The CDR3 is 15 residues long. Trimming cost V 0 bases and J 4 bases, with 10 bases left between them. For the CDR3, the DNA is TGTGCCAGCAGCTTAGCGGGGAACCTTTACAATGAGCAGTTCTTC. Translation: CASSLAGNLYNEQFF.

The chain couples TRBV25-1 to TRBJ2-7; 9 bases fit TRBD1. With V trimmed by 2 bases and J by 6 bases, 8 bases remained unmatched. CDR1 and CDR2 (germline): MGHDK, SYGVNS. The CDR3 loop spans 15 amino acids. Written as DNA, the CDR3 is TGTGCCAGCAGTGAAGGGGACAGGGAGGTTAGCGAGCAGTACTTC. This translates into CASSEGDREVSEQYF.

V usage is TRBV10-1 and J usage is TRBJ2-5; a possible D gene is TRBD2 (6 bases). CDR3 length: 14 residues. Germline V gene data show CDR1 as WNHNN and CDR2 as SYGVQD (reference sequence). The germline V and J ends were trimmed by 3 bases and 4 bases, with 12 bases remaining between them. CDR3: CASSDAGRGETQYF. The DNA for the CDR3 is TGCGCCAGCAGTGATGCGGGGCGCGGAGAGACCCAGTACTTC.

The rearrangement links TRBV6-6 to TRBJ1-2; perhaps TRBD1 as D (6 bases). This CDR3 comprises 16 residues. Trimming stripped 7 bases from V and 4 bases from J, with 22 bases between. Germline values: CDR1 MNHNY, CDR2 SVGAGI (reference sequence). The CDR3 spells CASIPRGGIVSYGYTF. The CDR3 DNA reads TGTGCCAGCATACCACGAGGGGGGATAGTCAGCTATGGCTACACCTTC.

The chain employs TRBV7-9 and TRBJ1-4; D gene ambiguous. This CDR3 has 16 residues. Germline-derived CDR1 and CDR2 are SEHNR and FQNEAQ (reference sequence). Trimming shortened V by 1 base and J by 0 bases, and 9 bases separated the two germline ends. CDR3 sequence: CASSLGRRSTNEKLFF. DNA of the CDR3: TGTGCCAGCAGCTTAGGGCGCCGCTCAACTAATGAAAAACTGTTTTTT.

The V and J genes are TRBV15 and TRBJ1-2; 10 bases are a match to TRBD1. The CDR3 extends over 13 amino acids. Per the germline V gene, CDR1 is LNHNV and CDR2 is YYDKDF (reference sequence). After removal of 9 bases from V and 2 bases from J, the junction contained 3 bases not matched to a gene. This CDR3 reads CATRDRGNYGYTF. For the CDR3, the DNA is TGTGCCACGAGGGACAGGGGAAACTATGGCTACACCTTC.

The chain employs TRBV6-5 and TRBJ2-7; D ambiguous. The CDR3 contains 14 residues. Germline lookup yields CDR1 MNHEY and CDR2 SVGAGI. V dropped 0 bases and J dropped 6 bases, with 12 bases sitting between them. This CDR3 reads CASSYSSPSGEQYF. The CDR3 region has the DNA TGTGCCAGCAGTTACTCGAGCCCGAGTGGCGAGCAGTACTTC.

The chain is built from TRBV10-2 and TRBJ2-5; D gene uncertain. The J call could be wrong; TRBJ2-7 is a better fit for the DNA end. Germline loops: CDR1 WSHSY, CDR2 SAAADI. This CDR3 region has 14 residues. CDR3 residues: CASSDGFVFYEQYF. In nucleotides, the CDR3 is TGCGCCAGCAGTGACGGTTTCGTCTTCTACGAGCAGTACTTC.

This clone was counted a few times. J is TRBJ2-5 and V is TRBV4-2, with 10 bases identical to TRBD2. Unmatched junction bases numbered 1, after V lost 0 bases and J lost 3 bases. Per germline, CDR1 LGHNA and CDR2 YNFKEQ. The CDR3 totals 15 residues. CDR3 in DNA: TGTGCCAGCAGCCAAGAGCTAGCGGGGGAAGAGACCCAGTACTTC. Its translation: CASSQELAGEETQYF.

The chain couples TRBV9 to TRBJ2-1; D is unclear. Trimming cost V 3 bases and J 0 bases, with 7 bases left between them. The CDR3 runs to 14 residues. Per the germline V gene, CDR1 is SGDLS and CDR2 is YYNGEE. The DNA for the CDR3 is TGTGCCAGCAGCGGGGGATCCTCCTACAATGAGCAGTTCTTC. Its translation is CASSGGSSYNEQFF.

J is TRBJ2-1 and V is TRBV10-3; 8 bases agree with TRBD1. CDR1 and CDR2 from the germline V gene are ENHRY and SYGVKD. With V trimmed by 4 bases and J by 8 bases, 4 bases remained unmatched. CDR3 length: 13 amino acids. The CDR3 here is CAISGTGPHEQFF. CDR3 nucleotides: TGTGCCATCAGTGGGACAGGGCCCCATGAGCAGTTCTTC.

The chain is built from TRBV7-9 and TRBJ2-2; D is tentatively TRBD1 or TRBD2 (6 bases each). The V gene lost 6 bases and the J gene lost 1 base, with 12 bases spanning the gap. The CDR3 has 15 amino acids. Per germline, CDR1 SEHNR and CDR2 FQNEAQ (reference sequence). Here the CDR3 reads CASRSGAVNTGELFF. CDR3 coding DNA: TGTGCCAGCAGATCGGGGGCGGTGAACACCGGGGAGCTGTTTTTT.

This sequence joins TRBV28 and TRBJ1-6, with D possibly being TRBD1 (6 bases). This CDR3 is built from 15 residues. The V and J ends lost 1 base and 10 bases respectively, with 14 bases between them. CDR1 MDHEN and CDR2 SYDVKM come from the germline V gene. The CDR3 sequence is CASSLSTGIASPLHF. DNA for the CDR3: TGTGCCAGCAGTTTATCCACAGGGATAGCCTCACCCCTCCACTTT. Based on the CDR3 plus reference TRBV28 and TRBJ1-6, the full variable domain is DVKVTQSSRYLVKRTGEKVFLECVQDMDHENMFWYRQDPGLGLRLIYFSYDVKMKEKGDIPEGYSVSREKKERFSLILESASTNQTSMYLCASSLSTGIASPLHFGNGTRLTVT.

As DNA, the CDR3 is TGCGCCAGCAGCCTGGGGACTAGCGGGGGACCTGAGCAGTACTTC. Translated, it gives CASSLGTSGGPEQYF. The chain joins TRBV4-1 to TRBJ2-7; 14 nucleotides line up with TRBD2. J gave up 7 bases and V 4 bases, and 6 bases lay outside the gene matches. The length of the CDR3 is 15 residues. CDR1 and CDR2 from the germline V gene are MGHRA and YSYEKL.

CDR3 coding DNA: TGTGCCAGCAGCCTAGCGGGGGGCGGAGAGACCCAGTACTTC. It specifies CASSLAGGGETQYF. The V and J genes are TRBV5-4 and TRBJ2-5, with 11 positions matching TRBD2. The CDR3 has 14 residues. V gave up 4 bases and J gave up 4 bases; unmatched junction bases: 3. CDR1 and CDR2 (germline): SGHNT, YYREEE (reference sequence).

This clone has only a few counts. V and J are TRBV2 and TRBJ2-4; a weak D match, TRBD1 (5 bases). The CDR3 is 13 amino acids. Germline CDR1 reads SNHLY; CDR2 reads FYNNEI. V was cut by 7 bases and J by 7 bases, with 14 bases left in between. The CDR3 sequence: CASNFQGRNIQYF. Here the CDR3 DNA reads TGTGCCAGCAATTTCCAGGGAAGGAACATTCAGTACTTC.

The chain links TRBV14 to TRBJ1-2, with a weak D call TRBD1 (6 bases). The CDR3 is 15 residues long. CDR1 and CDR2 from the germline V gene are SGHDN and FVKESK. V gave up 0 bases and J gave up 4 bases, with 12 bases separating them. Here the CDR3 reads CASSQDPQGGYGYTF. The CDR3 DNA reads TGTGCCAGCAGCCAAGATCCACAGGGTGGCTATGGCTACACCTTC.

The chain carries TRBV6-6 and TRBJ1-1; D is ambiguous. Germline V lookup: CDR1 MNHNY, CDR2 SVGAGI (reference sequence). Trimming left V 2 bases short and J 4 bases short, with 17 bases between. The CDR3 covers 16 residues. The CDR3 is CASSYGMGHSGTEAFF. CDR3 DNA sequence: TGTGCCAGCAGTTACGGAATGGGCCATTCGGGCACTGAAGCTTTCTTT.

The chain is built from TRBV5-1 and TRBJ2-7, with D unresolved. This CDR3 region has 12 residues. V was clipped by 4 bases and J by 3 bases, with 8 bases between them. The germline gives CDR1 SGHRS, CDR2 YFSETQ. This CDR3 is CASSEFGYEQYF. The DNA for the CDR3 is TGCGCCAGCAGCGAGTTCGGCTACGAGCAGTACTTC.

The V and J genes are TRBV19 and TRBJ2-7, with a possible D match to TRBD1 (5 bases). V lost 0 bases, J lost 9 bases, and 12 bases lay in between. Germline values: CDR1 LNHDA, CDR2 SQIVND (reference sequence). This CDR3 is built from 13 residues. CDR3 sequence reads: CASSIDPGFAQYF. As DNA, the CDR3 is TGTGCCAGTAGTATAGACCCAGGGTTCGCGCAGTACTTC. The full variable domain, its missing parts supplied by reference TRBV19 and TRBJ2-7, is DGGITQSPKYLFRKEGQNVTLSCEQNLNHDAMYWYRQDPGQGLRLIYYSQIVNDFQKGDIAEGYSVSREKKESFPLTVTSAQKNPTAFYLCASSIDPGFAQYFGPGTRLTVT.

The chain joins TRBV19 to TRBJ1-6; D remains unclear. Germline CDR1 LNHDA, CDR2 SQIVND (reference sequence). The V end lost 4 bases, the J end lost 7 bases, and 11 bases lay between the germline ends. The CDR3 has 14 residues. The CDR3: CASSTQGGNSPLHF. In nucleotides, the CDR3 is TGTGCCAGTAGTACCCAAGGTGGAAATTCACCCCTCCACTTT. Filled out from reference TRBV19 and TRBJ1-6, the complete variable domain reads DGGITQSPKYLFRKEGQNVTLSCEQNLNHDAMYWYRQDPGQGLRLIYYSQIVNDFQKGDIAEGYSVSREKKESFPLTVTSAQKNPTAFYLCASSTQGGNSPLHFGNGTRLTVT.